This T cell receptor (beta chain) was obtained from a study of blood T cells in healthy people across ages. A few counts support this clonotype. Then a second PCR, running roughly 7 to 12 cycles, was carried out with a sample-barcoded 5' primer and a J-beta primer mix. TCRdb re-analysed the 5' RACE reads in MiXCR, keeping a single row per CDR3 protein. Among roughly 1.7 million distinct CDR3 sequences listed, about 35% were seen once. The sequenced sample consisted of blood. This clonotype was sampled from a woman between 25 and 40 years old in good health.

The CDR3 protein is CASSLDDSGTYYNEQFF. The CDR3 coding sequence is TGTGCCAGCAGCTTAGACGATAGCGGGACATACTACAATGAGCAGTTCTTC. V and J are TRBV7-6 and TRBJ2-1; 8 bases fit TRBD2. Germline lookup yields CDR1 SGHVS and CDR2 FNYEAQ. Trimming at V came to 1 base and at J to 3 bases, leaving 8 bases not matched to a gene. There are 17 residues in the CDR3.